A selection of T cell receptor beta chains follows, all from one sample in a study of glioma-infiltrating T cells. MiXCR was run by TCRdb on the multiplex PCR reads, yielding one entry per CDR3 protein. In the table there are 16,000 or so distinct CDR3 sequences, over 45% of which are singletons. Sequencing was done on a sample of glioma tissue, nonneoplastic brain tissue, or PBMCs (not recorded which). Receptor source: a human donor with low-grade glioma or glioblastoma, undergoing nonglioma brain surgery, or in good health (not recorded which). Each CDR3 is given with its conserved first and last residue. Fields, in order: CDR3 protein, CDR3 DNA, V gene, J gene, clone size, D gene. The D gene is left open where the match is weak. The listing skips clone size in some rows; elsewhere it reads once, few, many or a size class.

CDR3 protein: CASSRGGNYNQPQHF
CDR3 DNA: TGCGCCAGCAGCCGTGGAGGGAACTACAATCAGCCCCAGCATTTT
V gene: TRBV4-1
J gene: TRBJ1-5
clone size: .
D gene: .

CDR3 protein: CASSRTVPSYNEQFF
CDR3 DNA: TGTGCCAGCAGCCGCACTGTCCCCTCCTACAATGAGCAGTTCTTC
V gene: TRBV6-1
J gene: TRBJ2-1
clone size: .
D gene: .

CDR3 protein: CASSPTGNGYTF
CDR3 DNA: TGTGCCAGCAGCCCGACAGGAAATGGCTACACCTTC
V gene: TRBV7-2
J gene: TRBJ1-2
clone size: .
D gene: .

CDR3 protein: CASSQHLGAEAFF
CDR3 DNA: TGTGCCAGCAGCCAGCACTTAGGGGCTGAAGCTTTCTTT
V gene: TRBV3-1
J gene: TRBJ1-1
clone size: .
D gene: .

CDR3 protein: CASGLGGKTVELFF
CDR3 DNA: TGTGCTAGTGGTTTGGGAGGCAAGACCGTGGAGCTGTTTTTT
V gene: TRBV12-5
J gene: TRBJ2-2
clone size: .
D gene: .

CDR3 protein: CASSLQANYGYTF
CDR3 DNA: TGTGCCAGCAGTTTACAGGCCAACTATGGCTACACCTTC
V gene: TRBV6-2/TRBV6-3
J gene: TRBJ1-2
clone size: few
D gene: .

CDR3 protein: CASSSDRGYEQYF
CDR3 DNA: TGTGCCAGCAGTTCGGACAGGGGGTACGAGCAGTACTTC
V gene: TRBV7-6
J gene: TRBJ2-7
clone size: .
D gene: TRBD1

CDR3 protein: CASSTRQTNEQFF
CDR3 DNA: TGCGCCAGCAGCACCCGACAGACCAATGAGCAGTTCTTC
V gene: TRBV4-3
J gene: TRBJ2-1
clone size: .
D gene: .

CDR3 protein: CSARPYLTSGSGNEQFF
CDR3 DNA: TGCAGTGCTAGACCCTACCTGACTAGCGGGAGCGGGAATGAGCAGTTCTTC
V gene: TRBV20-1
J gene: TRBJ2-1
clone size: medium-sized
D gene: TRBD2

CDR3 protein: CASTLAGAYTEAFF
CDR3 DNA: TGTGCCAGCACCCTCGCGGGGGCTTACACTGAAGCTTTCTTT
V gene: TRBV6-2/TRBV6-3
J gene: TRBJ1-1
clone size: once
D gene: .

CDR3 protein: CSAKRNEQFF
CDR3 DNA: TGCAGTGCCAAGCGGAATGAGCAGTTCTTC
V gene: TRBV20-1
J gene: TRBJ2-1
clone size: .
D gene: .

CDR3 protein: CATSDPSSSTSGGYNEQFF
CDR3 DNA: TGTGCCACCAGTGACCCTAGTTCGTCCACTAGCGGGGGTTACAATGAGCAGTTCTTC
V gene: TRBV24-1
J gene: TRBJ2-1
clone size: .
D gene: TRBD2

CDR3 protein: CASSLITDTQYF
CDR3 DNA: TGTGCCAGCAGCTTAATAACAGATACGCAGTATTTT
V gene: TRBV7-2
J gene: TRBJ2-3
clone size: .
D gene: .

CDR3 protein: CASSSAGTGSYEQYF
CDR3 DNA: TGTGCCAGCAGTTCCGCCGGGACAGGATCCTACGAGCAGTACTTC
V gene: TRBV27
J gene: TRBJ2-7
clone size: .
D gene: TRBD1

CDR3 protein: CASSQEGDRGNQPQHF
CDR3 DNA: TGCGCCAGCAGCCAAGAAGGGGACAGGGGGAATCAGCCCCAGCATTTT
V gene: TRBV4-1
J gene: TRBJ1-5
clone size: medium-sized
D gene: TRBD1

CDR3 protein: CSARDLGGVETQYF
CDR3 DNA: TGCAGTGCTAGAGATCTAGGGGGCGTAGAGACCCAGTACTTC
V gene: TRBV20-1
J gene: TRBJ2-5
clone size: .
D gene: TRBD1

CDR3 protein: CASSFGGGGDEKLFF
CDR3 DNA: TGTGCCAGCAGCTTCGGAGGAGGGGGCGATGAAAAACTGTTTTTT
V gene: TRBV7-9
J gene: TRBJ1-4
clone size: .
D gene: TRBD1

CDR3 protein: CASSYSISSLTDTQYF
CDR3 DNA: TGTGCCAGCAGTTACTCGATTTCCTCGTTAACAGATACGCAGTATTTT
V gene: TRBV6-2/TRBV6-3
J gene: TRBJ2-3
clone size: few
D gene: .

CDR3 protein: CASSPGTGSHEQYF
CDR3 DNA: TGTGCCAGCTCTCCAGGGACAGGGAGCCACGAGCAGTACTTC
V gene: TRBV18
J gene: TRBJ2-7
clone size: many
D gene: TRBD1

CDR3 protein: CSARDLWGTSNQPQHF
CDR3 DNA: TGCAGTGCTAGAGATCTGTGGGGGACCAGCAATCAGCCCCAGCATTTT
V gene: TRBV20-1
J gene: TRBJ1-5
clone size: .
D gene: .

CDR3 protein: CSVDNPRGADEQFF
CDR3 DNA: TGCAGCGTTGATAACCCGAGGGGGGCCGATGAGCAGTTCTTC
V gene: TRBV29-1
J gene: TRBJ2-1
clone size: many
D gene: .

CDR3 protein: CASSESGRRNEQFF
CDR3 DNA: TGTGCCAGCAGTGAGAGCGGGAGGAGGAATGAGCAGTTCTTC
V gene: TRBV28
J gene: TRBJ2-1
clone size: .
D gene: TRBD2

CDR3 protein: CASSRATEAFF
CDR3 DNA: TGTGCCAGCAGCCGGGCAACAGAAGCTTTCTTT
V gene: TRBV3-1
J gene: TRBJ1-1
clone size: .
D gene: .

CDR3 protein: CASSYLAGVYEQYF
CDR3 DNA: TGTGCCAGCAGTTACTTGGCAGGGGTCTACGAGCAGTACTTC
V gene: TRBV6-9
J gene: TRBJ2-7
clone size: .
D gene: .

CDR3 protein: CASSASGQVYEQYF
CDR3 DNA: TGTGCCAGCAGTGCTAGCGGACAGGTCTACGAGCAGTACTTC
V gene: TRBV28
J gene: TRBJ2-7
clone size: .
D gene: .

CDR3 protein: CASSQPGNEQYF
CDR3 DNA: TGTGCCAGCAGTCAGCCTGGCAACGAGCAGTACTTC
V gene: TRBV28
J gene: TRBJ2-7
clone size: .
D gene: .

CDR3 protein: CSASQGLNTDTQYF
CDR3 DNA: TGCAGTGCTAGTCAGGGCTTAAACACAGATACGCAGTATTTT
V gene: TRBV20-1
J gene: TRBJ2-3
clone size: .
D gene: .

CDR3 protein: CASSGQGLGEKLFF
CDR3 DNA: TGTGCCAGCAGCGGACAGGGTCTTGGAGAAAAACTGTTTTTT
V gene: TRBV27
J gene: TRBJ1-4
clone size: medium-sized
D gene: TRBD1

CDR3 protein: CSALTGFRNSPLHF
CDR3 DNA: TGCAGTGCGCTAACAGGGTTTAGGAATTCACCCCTCCACTTT
V gene: TRBV20-1
J gene: TRBJ1-6
clone size: few
D gene: .

CDR3 protein: CSAKGAAGGYEQYF
CDR3 DNA: TGCAGTGCTAAGGGGGCAGCGGGAGGGTACGAGCAGTACTTC
V gene: TRBV20-1
J gene: TRBJ2-7
clone size: few
D gene: TRBD2